The following is a T cell receptor (beta chain) sequence with its context. Its recognized antigen is unknown. No per-base quality is available; no much larger clone lies one base away. TCRbeta CDR3 regions were amplified from genomic DNA using the immunoSEQ Assay, a bias-controlled multiplex PCR. The original pipeline was this. The number of nucleated cells in each sample was estimated from the amplification of reference gene primers within the assay. To quantify the absolute abundance of each unique TCRbeta CDR3 rearrangement, sequence reads were collapsed and filtered. For each sample, productive Simpson clonality was calculated by taking the square root of Simpson's diversity index across productive rearrangements. Entries here come from immuneACCESS through TCRdb and include only in-frame sequences with V and J called. Some clones fail to appear in such tables; in the studies checked, an unresolved V gene covers under half of the shortfall, and the cause of the remainder is unknown. The DNA was the basis for D and trimming; V, J and clone size are from that table. The sample table lists about 150,000 clones, about 78% of them with a count of one. The ten largest clones take up roughly 9.8% of the sample.

These data are taken from a study of blood T cell repertoires in COVID-19 (dated by TCRdb to 2018 to 2020). Study-wide context: Samples from collaborators originated in the United States, Italy and Spain and spanned both the acute and convalescent phases of COVID-19. HLA class I and class II types, where available, came from metadata supplied by the sample provider rather than from assay-based typing. The sample metadata nearly always contained a de-identified subject ID, COVID-19 status, age in years and sex. Deeply sampled blood TCRbeta repertoires from subjects exposed to, actively infected with, or recovered from COVID-19 were included in the dataset. The repertoires were released in a freely available public database meant as a resource for research on the immune response to SARS-CoV-2. The samples were drawn from two sources: the first 160 participants of the ongoing ImmuneRACE study, and 950 to 1,500 subjects contributed by 6 global collaborators. The material from the prospective study consisted of cDNA or gDNA derived from T cells, B-cell-depleted T cells, or PBMCs.

What the work shows at the level of the full study, not this receptor alone: The amount of clinical and demographic metadata varied by source and participant and was provided uncurated.

Another Seattle source contributed samples from volunteer blood donors who had recovered from COVID-19. The collaborating institutions used their own protocols to collect whole blood in K2EDTA tubes. For TCRbeta analysis, collaborator samples were shipped as frozen whole blood, as isolated PBMCs, or as DNA extracted from either sample type. The CDR3 has 15 amino acids, counting the end cysteine and phenylalanine. Only the CDR3 DNA stays, 45 bases, in frame from base 1. V is shortened by 7 bases, J by 0 bases, and the region joining them spans 14 bases. For CDR1 and CDR2, the germline V gene lists MNHEY and SVGEGT.

Rearrangement joined TRBV6-2 or TRBV6-3 to TRBJ2-3; a weak D assignment points to TRBD1 (6 bases agree). The sequencing input was peripheral blood. The receptor was isolated from a man between 60 and 70 years old who had recovered from COVID-19. The CDR3 amino acid sequence is: CASNPNRASTDTQYF. The DNA reads TGTGCCAGCAACCCTAACAGGGCTAGCACAGATACGCAGTATTTT.